The sequence of this T cell receptor (beta chain) was determined in a study of T cell repertoires in cytomegalovirus infection. The wider study: Based on public TCR beta signatures, there were indications of CMV infection and of a matching HLA type.

General observations from the study: Carriers of CMV and the relevant HLA type were discriminated by public TCR beta frequency. Within the response measured ex vivo, HLA-C-restricted CMV-specific TCR beta clonotypes were dominant.

TCRdb reprocessed the reads via MiXCR and lists one record per CDR3 protein. The sample contains some 270,000 distinct CDR3 sequences, about 17% of which appear only once. This clonotype was recorded at least ten times. Its antigen is still unknown. Sample: CD8+ T cells from PBMCs. The source is a human donor in good health (CMV status not recorded). Some clones in this sample may be carry-over from other donors' samples.

In DNA form, the CDR3 reads TGTGCCAGCAGTCAACACAGAACAGGGGGCGCCTACAATGAGCAGTTCTTC. Its translation: CASSQHRTGGAYNEQFF. The rearrangement uses TRBV6-1 and TRBJ2-1; 9 bases are a match to TRBD1. The V gene end was trimmed by 5 bases and the J gene end by 2 bases; junction bases not matched to a gene: 10. The CDR3 length is 17 residues. Germline assignment: CDR1 MNHNS and CDR2 SASEGT.